The next 30 T cell receptor beta chains were all read from a single sample in a study of blood T cell repertoires in COVID-19. Assay: immunoSEQ multiplex PCR; the TCRdb copy retains only in-frame clones and omits some. Among some 200,000 clones listed, about 86% were seen once. Sequenced material: peripheral blood. The source is an elderly woman in a cohort sampled during active or convalescent COVID-19.

The table lists this clone with a count of one. This chain's CDR3 is CASSHLKRGRDSPLHF. For the CDR3, the DNA is TGTGCCAGCAGCCATTTGAAGAGGGGGCGGGATTCACCCCTCCACTTT. The V call is TRBV7-9, the J call TRBJ1-6, with TRBD1 matching over 7 bases. This CDR3 is 16 amino acids long. The J segment lost 8 bases and the V segment lost 5 bases, leaving 12 bases of the junction unmatched. Per germline, CDR1 SEHNR and CDR2 FQNEAQ (reference sequence).

This rearrangement joins TRBV27 to TRBJ2-3; 9 bases are a match to TRBD1. This CDR3 has 15 amino acids. The J segment lost 3 bases and the V segment lost 5 bases, leaving 6 bases of the junction unmatched. Germline V gene data show CDR1 as MNHEY and CDR2 as SMNVEV (reference sequence). The CDR3, as DNA: TGTGCCAGCAGTCCCTCGACAGGGGGTACAGATACGCAGTATTTT. Translation: CASSPSTGGTDTQYF.

This sequence joins TRBV15 and TRBJ2-3; 10 bases fit TRBD2. This CDR3 spans 16 amino acids. J was trimmed by 5 bases and V by 2 bases; bases with no gene match: 7. CDR1 and CDR2 from the germline V gene are LNHNV and YYDKDF (reference sequence). The CDR3 loop is CATSRIGLAERDTQYF. CDR3 nucleotides: TGTGCCACCAGCAGAATAGGACTAGCGGAACGAGATACGCAGTATTTT.

This clone has just a few counts. This chain uses TRBV19 with TRBJ2-2, with 10 bases identical to TRBD1. The ends lost 5 bases at V and 2 bases at J; junction bases unmatched: 5. This CDR3 has 16 amino acids. The germline V gene has CDR1 LNHDA and CDR2 SQIVND (reference sequence). As DNA, the CDR3 is TGTGCCAGTAGTCTCCGGACAGGGGGAAACACCGGGGAGCTGTTTTTT. Amino acids: CASSLRTGGNTGELFF.

The J gene is TRBJ2-5, the V gene TRBV6-2 or TRBV6-3; unclear D gene. V shed 1 base and J shed 7 bases, with 7 bases lying between them. Per the germline V gene, CDR1 is MNHEY and CDR2 is SVGEGT. The CDR3 length is 12 residues. The chain's CDR3 is CASSYFLVTQYF. CDR3 coding DNA: TGTGCCAGCAGTTACTTTCTTGTGACCCAGTACTTC.

As DNA, the CDR3 is TGTGCCAGCAGTTTTCGGGTCGGGGTCTATGGCTACACCTTC. Translated, it gives CASSFRVGVYGYTF. The J gene is TRBJ1-2, the V gene TRBV28; D remains unclear. This CDR3 spans 14 amino acids. The germline V and J ends were trimmed by 3 bases and 4 bases, with 12 bases remaining between them. Germline CDR1 MDHEN, CDR2 SYDVKM.

This chain links TRBV19 with TRBJ1-1; D is unresolved. The CDR3 loop spans 16 amino acids. Trimming took off 7 bases at V and 13 bases at J, with 31 bases between the two ends. The germline V gene has CDR1 LNHDA and CDR2 SQIVND (reference sequence). The CDR3 loop is CASKPLGVSETSPLFF. Written as DNA, the CDR3 is TGTGCCAGTAAACCCCTCGGGGTATCGGAGACCTCACCCCTTTTCTTT. Looking up the rest from reference TRBV19 and TRBJ1-1 gives the full variable domain: DGGITQSPKYLFRKEGQNVTLSCEQNLNHDAMYWYRQDPGQGLRLIYYSQIVNDFQKGDIAEGYSVSREKKESFPLTVTSAQKNPTAFYLCASKPLGVSETSPLFFGQGTRLTVV.

This clone has just one count. Here the CDR3 DNA reads TGTGCCAGTAGTATCATTTTCAGGGGAACTACTAACTATGGCTACACCTTC. Encoded protein: CASSIIFRGTTNYGYTF. The V call is TRBV19, the J call TRBJ1-2; the D gene is possibly TRBD1 (6 bases). With 3 bases removed from V and 0 bases from J, the gap between germline ends came to 17 bases. Germline-derived CDR1 and CDR2 are LNHDA and SQIVND (reference sequence). The CDR3 runs 17 residues. The complete variable domain, with remaining parts taken from reference TRBV19 and TRBJ1-2, reads DGGITQSPKYLFRKEGQNVTLSCEQNLNHDAMYWYRQDPGQGLRLIYYSQIVNDFQKGDIAEGYSVSREKKESFPLTVTSAQKNPTAFYLCASSIIFRGTTNYGYTFGSGTRLTVV.

The CDR3 sequence is CASSPSRGFSGNTIYF. In nucleotides, the CDR3 is TGTGCCAGCAGCCCATCCAGGGGGTTCTCTGGAAACACCATATATTTT. The V call is TRBV7-9, the J call TRBJ1-3; 7 positions agree with TRBD1. The CDR3 spans 16 residues. Germline V gene data show CDR1 as SEHNR and CDR2 as FQNEAQ (reference sequence). J gave up 0 bases and V 5 bases, and 7 bases lay outside the gene matches.

The J gene is TRBJ1-3, the V gene TRBV7-8; D gene unclear. The CDR3 is made up of 15 amino acids. Germline V gives CDR1 SGHVS, CDR2 FQNEAQ. Trimming stripped 1 base from V and 3 bases from J, with 10 bases between. Here the CDR3 DNA reads TGTGCCAGCAGCTTAGAGGCACTAAGTGGAAACACCATATATTTT. Protein product: CASSLEALSGNTIYF.

This clone occurred once. The chain combines TRBV7-2 with TRBJ2-2, with 7 positions matching TRBD2. Trimming removed 5 bases from V and 3 bases from J; junction bases left unmatched: 6. The CDR3 is 15 amino acids. CDR1 and CDR2 (germline): SGHTA, FQGNSA. The DNA for the CDR3 is TGTGCCAGCAGCCCCCCGGGGGGTCACACCGGGGAGCTGTTTTTT. This sequence encodes CASSPPGGHTGELFF. The variable domain in full, completed from reference TRBV7-2 and TRBJ2-2, reads GAGVSQSPSNKVTEKGKDVELRCDPISGHTALYWYRQSLGQGLEFLIYFQGNSAPDKSGLPSDRFSAERTGGSVSTLTIQRTQQEDSAVYLCASSPPGGHTGELFFGEGSRLTVL.

CDR3 nucleotides: TGTGCCAGCAGCTCAGGACAGGCGACGGACACTGAAGCTTTCTTT. Its translation is CASSSGQATDTEAFF. This sequence joins TRBV11-3 and TRBJ1-1; 7 bases map to TRBD1. The CDR3 extends over 15 amino acids. V gave up 4 bases and J gave up 3 bases; unmatched junction bases: 8. Germline lookup yields CDR1 SGHNT and CDR2 YENEEA.

The count of this clone is one. The chain uses TRBV5-1 and TRBJ1-6; no clear D. V gave up 7 bases and J gave up 3 bases, with 14 bases separating them. CDR1 and CDR2 (germline): SGHRS, YFSETQ. The CDR3 loop spans 15 amino acids. The chain's CDR3 is CASPPWANYNSPLHF. In DNA form, the CDR3 reads TGCGCCAGCCCACCCTGGGCTAACTATAATTCACCCCTCCACTTT.

The chain uses TRBV10-1 and TRBJ2-7; TRBD1 matches 10 bases. The V gene end was trimmed by 5 bases and the J gene end by 3 bases; junction bases not matched to a gene: 1. The germline CDR1 and CDR2 sequences are WNHNN and SYGVQD (reference sequence). This CDR3 has 13 residues. Here the CDR3 DNA reads TGCGCCAGCAGTAGGACAGGGGGCTACGAGCAGTACTTC. Its protein is CASSRTGGYEQYF.

The CDR3 DNA reads as TGTGCCAGCAGGTTAGGGGGCGCGGAGGGAAACACCATATATTTT. Translation: CASRLGGAEGNTIYF. The rearrangement uses TRBV28 and TRBJ1-3; 7 bases map to TRBD1. The CDR3 loop spans 15 amino acids. Germline assignment: CDR1 MDHEN and CDR2 SYDVKM. The V gene end was trimmed by 6 bases and the J gene end by 4 bases; junction bases not matched to a gene: 9.

The chain couples TRBV27 to TRBJ2-1, with a weak D call TRBD2 (5 bases). Trimming left V 5 bases short and J 0 bases short, with 11 bases between. Germline CDR1 and CDR2: MNHEY and SMNVEV (reference sequence). The CDR3 loop spans 15 amino acids. CDR3 residues: CASSETTSSYNEQFF. CDR3 DNA: TGTGCCAGCAGTGAGACTACGAGCTCCTACAATGAGCAGTTCTTC.

This rearrangement joins TRBV3-1 (or the pseudogene TRBV3-2) to TRBJ1-2; no clear D gene. V lost 0 bases and J lost 8, with 13 bases in between. This CDR3 has 14 residues. The germline CDR1 and CDR2 sequences are LGHDT and YNNKEL (reference sequence). CDR3 bases: TGTGCCAGCAGCCAAGACAGGTCTGCGAGAGGCTACACCTTC. Residues: CASSQDRSARGYTF.

This clone was detected a few times. The CDR3: CASSPGGVNEQFF. CDR3 sequence (DNA): TGTGCCAGCAGCCCCGGCGGGGTAAATGAGCAGTTCTTC. The chain employs TRBV28 and TRBJ2-1, with D possibly being TRBD2 (6 bases). The V end lost 6 bases, the J end lost 7 bases, and 13 bases lay between the germline ends. Germline V gives CDR1 MDHEN, CDR2 SYDVKM. The CDR3 is 13 amino acids.

The V and J genes are TRBV11-3 and TRBJ2-3; TRBD2 is a possible D gene (6 bases). The V gene lost 1 base and the J gene lost 10 bases, with 9 bases spanning the gap. The CDR3 is 12 amino acids. Germline CDR1 SGHNT, CDR2 YENEEA. The CDR3 region is CASSLGGVAQYF. As DNA, the CDR3 is TGTGCCAGCAGCTTAGGGGGGGTTGCGCAGTATTTT.

The rearrangement links TRBV6-6 to TRBJ1-1; 12 bases agree with TRBD1. CDR3 length: 14 residues. Germline V gene sequence: CDR1 MNHNY, CDR2 SVGAGI (reference sequence). With 10 bases clipped from V and 6 bases from J, the junction kept 9 bases outside the gene matches. CDR3 DNA sequence: TGTGCCACCGCCGGGACAGGGGGCTTCTCTGAAGCTTTCTTT. Amino acids: CATAGTGGFSEAFF.

This rearrangement joins TRBV3-1 (or the pseudogene TRBV3-2) to TRBJ1-5; 8 bases align to TRBD1. Germline CDR1 LGHDT, CDR2 YNNKEL (reference sequence). This CDR3 comprises 14 residues. Germline trimming cut 4 bases from V and 2 bases from J; bases unmatched to any gene: 1. Here the CDR3 DNA reads TGTGCCAGCAGCCTGACAGGGGGCAATCAGCCCCAGCATTTT. Amino acid sequence: CASSLTGGNQPQHF.

V gene TRBV9 combines with J gene TRBJ2-1, with 9 positions matching TRBD2. CDR1 is SGDLS, CDR2 YYNGEE, per germline. This CDR3 is 16 amino acids long. Trimming removed 0 bases from V and 7 bases from J; junction bases left unmatched: 8. In nucleotides, the CDR3 is TGTGCCAGCAGCGTAGGGGCGGGGGGGCTCGAAAATGAGCAGTTCTTC. Translated, it gives CASSVGAGGLENEQFF.

The chain recombines TRBV7-6 with TRBJ1-2; possible D gene TRBD1, 6 bases. The CDR3 spans 16 residues. The V end lost 3 bases, the J end lost 0 bases, and 14 bases lay between the germline ends. The germline V gene encodes CDR1 SGHVS and CDR2 FNYEAQ. CDR3 nucleotide sequence: TGTGCCAGCAGCTTCGGTCCGGACAGAGCTAACTATGGCTACACCTTC. Translation: CASSFGPDRANYGYTF.

The rearrangement uses TRBV7-2 and TRBJ2-1; 9 bases match TRBD2. The CDR3 sequence is 15 residues long. CDR1 is SGHTA and CDR2 is FQGNSA in the germline V gene. V shed 6 bases, J shed 2 bases, and the junction held 5 bases outside the gene matches. CDR3 DNA: TGTGCCAGCAGGCAGCGCGGGGGGGCCTACAATGAGCAGTTCTTC. It specifies CASRQRGGAYNEQFF.

The chain links TRBV5-1 to TRBJ1-4, with a possible D match to TRBD1 (5 bases). Germline CDR1 and CDR2: SGHRS and YFSETQ. Trimming took off 0 bases at V and 8 bases at J, with 17 bases between the two ends. This CDR3 has 16 amino acids. The CDR3, as DNA: TGCGCCAGCAGCTTGGATTACCAGGGTGGAGCCGAAAAACTGTTTTTT. Translating it yields CASSLDYQGGAEKLFF.

The chain links TRBV9 to TRBJ2-5; 14 positions agree with TRBD2. Germline loops: CDR1 SGDLS, CDR2 YYNGEE. Losses at the gene ends were 3 bases for V and 5 bases for J; bases not matched to a gene: 6. The CDR3 consists of 16 residues. CDR3 protein: CASSARLAGGRETQYF. The CDR3 DNA is TGTGCCAGCAGCGCCCGACTAGCGGGGGGGCGGGAGACCCAGTACTTC.

The chain joins TRBV6-5 to TRBJ2-1; 7 nucleotides agree with TRBD2. Germline trimming cut 2 bases from V and 4 bases from J; bases unmatched to any gene: 8. The germline V gene encodes CDR1 MNHEY and CDR2 SVGAGI. The CDR3 runs 16 residues. The CDR3, as DNA: TGTGCCAGCAGTTACGCGGCCGGGACTAAGTACAATGAGCAGTTCTTC. It translates to CASSYAAGTKYNEQFF.

This rearrangement joins TRBV3-1 (or the pseudogene TRBV3-2) to TRBJ1-3, with D perhaps TRBD1 (5 bases). The CDR3 spans 16 residues. Looked up from germline, CDR1 is LGHDT and CDR2 is YNNKEL (reference sequence). The V end lost 3 bases, the J end lost 3 bases, and 15 bases lay between the germline ends. CDR3 sequence (DNA): TGTGCCAGCAGCCAGGAACAGGAGGGCTTTGGAAACACCATATATTTT. Its translation is CASSQEQEGFGNTIYF.

The rearrangement uses TRBV27 and TRBJ2-7; D unclear. CDR3 length: 13 amino acids. Germline CDR1 is MNHEY and CDR2 is SMNVEV (reference sequence). V was cut by 3 bases and J by 9 bases, with 15 bases left in between. In nucleotides, the CDR3 is TGTGCCAGCAGTTTTCAAGGCCAACGGGTGCAGTACTTC. The encoded protein is CASSFQGQRVQYF.

This clone occurred once. The chain is built from TRBV7-2 and TRBJ1-5; the D gene is possibly TRBD1 (6 bases). The germline CDR1 and CDR2 sequences are SGHTA and FQGNSA. V shed 5 bases and J shed 10 bases, with 21 bases lying between them. The CDR3 loop spans 15 amino acids. In DNA form, the CDR3 reads TGTGCCAGCAGCCACGGGACGGGGGGCAATTATCCCCAGCATTTT. Translating gives CASSHGTGGNYPQHF.